Below are 5 T cell receptor beta chains sequenced from a single sample in a study of CD8 T cells in Susac syndrome. An amount of RNA that ranged from about 0.45 to 1 ug was reverse transcribed with random hexamers. Using its own MiXCR run on the immunoSEQ multiplex PCR reads, TCRdb lists one record per CDR3 protein. This sample carries 400,000 or so distinct CDR3 sequences, more than 70% of them seen once, and the ten largest clones take approximately 0.11%. Sequencing was done on a sample of CD8+ T cells from PBMCs. The receptors here all came from a human donor with multiple sclerosis.

In its sample, this clonotype was seen a few times. The chain carries TRBV4-1 and TRBJ2-7; 8 bases match TRBD1. Germline CDR1 MGHRA, CDR2 YSYEKL. The CDR3 is made up of 14 amino acids. The ends lost 6 bases at V and 7 bases at J; junction bases unmatched: 11. CDR3 residues: CASSLVQGAVEQYF. The CDR3 DNA follows: TGCGCCAGCAGTCTGGTCCAGGGGGCGGTTGAGCAGTACTTC.

A note on this clonotype: The DNA is left out, because the CDR3 cannot be placed on it with certainty; the CDR3 is given as TCRdb lists it. J is TRBJ2-7 and V is TRBV12-3 or TRBV12-4; TRBD1 reflects the table's D call only, with no check against the DNA. The CDR3 length equals 14 residues, ends included. CDR3 in amino acids: CASILGTGAYEQYF.

The chain couples TRBV9 to TRBJ2-2; D assignment may be TRBD1 or TRBD2 (5 bases each). CDR1 and CDR2 from the germline V gene are SGDLS and YYNGEE. The CDR3 has 14 residues. Trimming pared 0 bases from V and 4 bases from J, leaving 7 bases between. CDR3 DNA sequence: TGTGCCAGCAGCGTAGGGGGGAGCACCGGGGAGCTGTTTTTT. Residues: CASSVGGSTGELFF.

In this sample, this clonotype turned up a few times. The chain combines TRBV4-1 with TRBJ2-7, with D perhaps matching TRBD2 (6 bases). CDR1 and CDR2 (germline): MGHRA, YSYEKL. V shed 0 bases and J shed 0 bases, with 12 bases lying between them. CDR3 length equals 16 residues. DNA for the CDR3: TGCGCCAGCAGCCAAGAGATAGCGGTTAGCTCCTACGAGCAGTACTTC. The encoded protein is CASSQEIAVSSYEQYF.

Remarks on this clonotype: The junction shows a germline mismatch at one end, possibly a read error. V gene TRBV6-5 combines with J gene TRBJ2-7, with TRBD1 matching 7 bases. Germline V gene sequence: CDR1 MNHEY, CDR2 SVGAGI. CDR3 size: 15 residues. CDR3 amino acids: CVSRGQGVPLYEQYF. The CDR3 DNA sequence: TGTGTCAGCAGGGGTCAGGGGGTCCCCCTTTACGAGCAGTACTTC.